These 23 T cell receptor beta chains came from one sample sequenced in a study of shared clonotypes between healthy human individuals. Data came from immunoSEQ multiplex PCR; TCRdb stores just in-frame clones and leaves some out. The sample records millions of clones, 90% to 95% being singletons. Sequencing was performed on naive CD4+ T cells from PBMCs. The subset is: CD45RA+ positively selected. The receptors come from a man aged 18-30 years in good health. Some clones in this sample may be carry-over from other donors' samples.

The V gene is TRBV6-5, the J gene TRBJ2-7; 9 positions match TRBD1. The trim removed 6 bases at V and 4 bases at J, leaving 7 bases unmatched. The CDR3 runs 14 residues. Germline V CDR1 and CDR2: MNHEY, SVGAGI. This CDR3 reads CASRLGQGVYEQYF. CDR3 bases: TGTGCCAGCAGACTGGGACAGGGAGTATACGAGCAGTACTTC.

The chain joins TRBV6-5 to TRBJ2-7; 7 nucleotides align to TRBD2. The CDR3 extends over 14 amino acids. V was clipped by 5 bases and J by 7 bases; unmatched bases: 11. Germline CDR1 is MNHEY and CDR2 is SVGAGI. CDR3 protein: CASSQAGTRGEQYF. The CDR3 nucleotides are TGTGCCAGCAGTCAAGCGGGAACCCGGGGGGAGCAGTACTTC.

This clone was seen a handful of times. The rearrangement uses TRBV15 and TRBJ1-1; possibly TRBD1 for D (5 bases). Germline V gene lookup returns CDR1 LNHNV and CDR2 YYDKDF (reference sequence). V gave up 1 base and J gave up 2 bases, with 11 bases separating them. The CDR3 is 15 residues long. This CDR3 reads CATSRGGAFNTEAFF. CDR3 DNA sequence: TGTGCCACCAGCAGAGGAGGGGCCTTCAACACTGAAGCTTTCTTT.

V gene TRBV7-2 combines with J gene TRBJ1-5; D gene ambiguous. V gave up 5 bases and J gave up 7 bases, with 9 bases separating them. Germline V lookup: CDR1 SGHTA, CDR2 FQGNSA. CDR3 length equals 12 residues. CDR3 coding DNA: TGTGCCAGCAGCCTCCGTGAGCAGCCCCAGCATTTT. Translated, it gives CASSLREQPQHF.

As DNA, the CDR3 is TGTGCCACCAGCAGAGAGGGCACTCATAACTATGGCTACACCTTC. Protein product: CATSREGTHNYGYTF. The rearrangement uses TRBV15 and TRBJ1-2; D call uncertain. This CDR3 has 15 residues. Per germline, CDR1 LNHNV and CDR2 YYDKDF (reference sequence). The V and J ends lost 0 bases and 1 base respectively, with 9 bases between them. The whole variable domain, remainder taken from reference TRBV15 and TRBJ1-2, is DAMVIQNPRYQVTQFGKPVTLSCSQTLNHNVMYWYQQKSSQAPKLLFHYYDKDFNNEADTPDNFQSRRPNTSFCFLDIRSPGLGDTAMYLCATSREGTHNYGYTFGSGTRLTVV.

This chain uses TRBV5-4 with TRBJ2-4, with D possibly matching TRBD2 (7 bases). V lost 3 bases and J lost 7, with 26 bases in between. From germline, CDR1 is SGHNT and CDR2 YYREEE (reference sequence). This CDR3 is 18 amino acids long. The CDR3 spells CASSSIQGGGVNPNIQYF. The CDR3 coding sequence is TGTGCCAGCAGCTCGATCCAAGGGGGGGGAGTAAATCCGAACATTCAGTACTTC.

The chain couples TRBV14 to TRBJ2-2, with no clear D. Germline-derived CDR1 and CDR2 are SGHDN and FVKESK. CDR3 length equals 13 residues. V lost 5 bases and J 7 bases, leaving 11 bases between the germline ends. The CDR3 nucleotides are TGTGCCAGCAGCGCCGCACGGTTCGGGGAGCTGTTTTTT. It is translated as CASSAARFGELFF.

This clone was recorded once. The J gene is TRBJ2-1, the V gene TRBV5-4, with 14 bases that match TRBD2. The germline V gene has CDR1 SGHNT and CDR2 YYREEE (reference sequence). This CDR3 has 16 amino acids. With 4 bases clipped from V and 10 bases from J, the junction kept 10 bases outside the gene matches. Written as DNA, the CDR3 is TGTGCCAGCAGCCACGGACTAGCGGGAGGATCGTCGGAGCAGTTCTTC. Its translation is CASSHGLAGGSSEQFF.

CDR3 nucleotides: TGCGCCAGCAGCTTGGAGGGACCGCGGGCCGAGCAGTACTTC. Protein sequence: CASSLEGPRAEQYF. This sequence joins TRBV5-1 and TRBJ2-7; D may correspond to TRBD1 or TRBD2 (5 bases each). The V end lost 0 bases, the J end lost 6 bases, and 13 bases lay between the germline ends. The CDR3 has 14 amino acids. From germline, CDR1 is SGHRS and CDR2 YFSETQ.

The chain combines TRBV5-1 with TRBJ1-3; D is possibly TRBD1 (6 bases). V was trimmed by 5 bases and J by 8 bases, leaving 17 bases between them. This CDR3 contains 14 residues. Per germline, CDR1 SGHRS and CDR2 YFSETQ. CDR3 DNA sequence: TGCGCCAGCAGTTACGGACAGACGGCAGACACCATATATTTT. Translating gives CASSYGQTADTIYF.

This clone was seen more than once but under ten times. The same CDR3 can be traced to other DNA sequences in this sample. J is TRBJ2-7 and V is TRBV28; TRBD2 matches at 10 bases. Trimming removed 6 bases from V and 4 bases from J; junction bases left unmatched: 3. In germline, CDR1 is MDHEN, CDR2 SYDVKM. The CDR3 contains 13 residues. The CDR3 is CASRAGGPYEQYF. Here the CDR3 DNA reads TGTGCCAGCAGAGCGGGAGGGCCGTACGAGCAGTACTTC.

The rearrangement links TRBV11-2 to TRBJ1-1, with D maybe TRBD1 (5 bases). The CDR3 is 14 residues long. Between the trimmed V and J ends, which lost 2 bases and 4 bases, there was a span of 11 bases. CDR1 and CDR2 (germline): SGHAT, FQNNGV. CDR3 coding DNA: TGTGCCAGCAGCTTAAAGCAGGACACCACTGAAGCTTTCTTT. Amino acids: CASSLKQDTTEAFF.

The gene calls are TRBV19 and TRBJ1-4; 7 positions match TRBD1. The trim removed 7 bases at V and 1 base at J, leaving 3 bases unmatched. This CDR3 spans 14 amino acids. Germline V gene data show CDR1 as LNHDA and CDR2 as SQIVND (reference sequence). DNA of the CDR3: TGTGCCAGTAACAGGGGTCTAACTAATGAAAAACTGTTTTTT. As protein: CASNRGLTNEKLFF.

J is TRBJ2-2 and V is TRBV30; D may match TRBD1 or TRBD2 (5 bases each). This CDR3 comprises 14 residues. Per germline, CDR1 GTSNPN and CDR2 SVGIG (reference sequence). Trimming pared 3 bases from V and 1 base from J, leaving 9 bases between. CDR3: CAWRADKNTGELFF. The CDR3 DNA sequence: TGTGCCTGGAGAGCGGACAAGAACACCGGGGAGCTGTTTTTT.

V usage is TRBV5-1 and J usage is TRBJ2-5, with 10 nucleotides matching TRBD2. CDR1 is SGHRS and CDR2 is YFSETQ in the germline V gene. J was trimmed by 2 bases and V by 0 bases; bases with no gene match: 16. CDR3 length: 20 residues. The CDR3 coding sequence is TGCGCCAGCAGCTTGGAAGAGGGGGTGAGGACTAGCGGACTTCAAGAGACCCAGTACTTC. It translates to CASSLEEGVRTSGLQETQYF.

The chain joins TRBV7-6 to TRBJ2-2, with 8 nucleotides matching TRBD2. Germline V lookup: CDR1 SGHVS, CDR2 FNYEAQ. This CDR3 is 15 amino acids long. V was pared by 1 base and J by 7 bases, with 5 bases of the junction left unmatched. CDR3 bases: TGTGCCAGCAGCTTAGGAGCGGGAGTTATCGGGGAGCTGTTTTTT. This encodes CASSLGAGVIGELFF.

V gene TRBV6-4 combines with J gene TRBJ2-3, with 7 nucleotides matching TRBD1. CDR3 length: 15 residues. Germline loops: CDR1 MRHNA, CDR2 SNTAGT. J gave up 4 bases and V 6 bases, and 10 bases lay outside the gene matches. The CDR3 bases are TGTGCCAGCAGCCCCGCCGGGACAGCGGCAGATACGCAGTATTTT. It translates to CASSPAGTAADTQYF.

The chain combines TRBV6-1 with TRBJ2-1; possibly TRBD2 for D (5 bases). CDR3 length: 14 amino acids. V was trimmed by 8 bases and J by 6 bases, leaving 17 bases between them. Germline V gene lookup returns CDR1 MNHNS and CDR2 SASEGT. Here the CDR3 DNA reads TGTGCCAGCGGCTTCGGACTGGTCCTCAATGAGCAGTTCTTC. This translates into CASGFGLVLNEQFF.

This sequence joins TRBV7-2 and TRBJ1-2; D gene uncertain. With 5 bases removed from V and 7 bases from J, the gap between germline ends came to 14 bases. CDR1 and CDR2 (germline): SGHTA, FQGNSA. This CDR3 is built from 13 residues. CDR3 bases: TGTGCCAGCAGCCCTCAAGTGGAGGGTGGCTACACCTTC. This sequence encodes CASSPQVEGGYTF.

This chain connects TRBV28 to TRBJ1-5; D call uncertain. The germline CDR1 and CDR2 sequences are MDHEN and SYDVKM. V was cut by 5 bases and J by 3 bases, with 11 bases left in between. CDR3 length equals 14 residues. CDR3 coding DNA: TGTGCCAGCAGTCCCCGGACGTTCAATCAGCCCCAGCATTTT. Translated: CASSPRTFNQPQHF.

V gene TRBV27 combines with J gene TRBJ2-7; 7 bases are shared with TRBD2. Losses at the gene ends were 4 bases for V and 3 bases for J; bases not matched to a gene: 15. The germline V gene has CDR1 MNHEY and CDR2 SMNVEV (reference sequence). The CDR3 length is 17 residues. CDR3 bases: TGTGCCAGCAGTTCCCCGCATGGCGGGGGAAGGGTCTACGAGCAGTACTTC. The encoded protein is CASSSPHGGGRVYEQYF.

The chain combines TRBV19 with TRBJ2-3, with D uncertain. Germline lookup yields CDR1 LNHDA and CDR2 SQIVND (reference sequence). The CDR3 is 14 residues long. Trimming stripped 1 base from V and 1 base from J, with 6 bases between. CDR3 sequence (DNA): TGTGCCAGTAGTATAGTTGGGCGCACAGATACGCAGTATTTT. This codes for CASSIVGRTDTQYF.

The chain carries TRBV5-6 and TRBJ1-2, with unresolved D. Germline loops: CDR1 SGHDT, CDR2 YYEEEE. Trimming took off 1 base at V and 3 bases at J, with 7 bases between the two ends. CDR3 length equals 13 residues. The CDR3 protein is CASSLWPDYGYTF. In nucleotides, the CDR3 is TGTGCCAGCAGCTTGTGGCCAGACTATGGCTACACCTTC.